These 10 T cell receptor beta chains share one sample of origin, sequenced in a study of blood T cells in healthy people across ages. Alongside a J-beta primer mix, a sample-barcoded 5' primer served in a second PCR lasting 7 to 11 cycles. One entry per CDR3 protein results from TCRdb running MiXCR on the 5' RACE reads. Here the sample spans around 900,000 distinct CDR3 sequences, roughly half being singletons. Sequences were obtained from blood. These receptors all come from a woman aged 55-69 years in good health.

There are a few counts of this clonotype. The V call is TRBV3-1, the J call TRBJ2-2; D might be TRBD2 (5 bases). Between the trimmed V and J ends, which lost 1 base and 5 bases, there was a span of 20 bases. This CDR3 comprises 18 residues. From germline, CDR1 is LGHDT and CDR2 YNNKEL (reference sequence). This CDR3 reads CASSQGSWGADSTGELFF. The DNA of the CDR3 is TGTGCCAGCAGCCAAGGATCGTGGGGAGCGGATTCTACCGGGGAGCTGTTTTTT.

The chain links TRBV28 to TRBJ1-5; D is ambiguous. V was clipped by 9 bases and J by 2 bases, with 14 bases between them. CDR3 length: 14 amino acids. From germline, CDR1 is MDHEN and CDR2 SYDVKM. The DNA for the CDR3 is TGTGCCAGAAAACGAGGCAGTTGCAATCAGCCCCAGCATTTT. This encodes CARKRGSCNQPQHF.

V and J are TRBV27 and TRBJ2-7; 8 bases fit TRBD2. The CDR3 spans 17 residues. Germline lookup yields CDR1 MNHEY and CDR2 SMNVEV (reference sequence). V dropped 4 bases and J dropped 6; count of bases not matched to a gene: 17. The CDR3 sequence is CASSSRLAGDREGEQYF. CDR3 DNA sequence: TGTGCCAGCAGTTCGAGGCTAGCGGGTGACCGGGAGGGCGAGCAGTACTTC.

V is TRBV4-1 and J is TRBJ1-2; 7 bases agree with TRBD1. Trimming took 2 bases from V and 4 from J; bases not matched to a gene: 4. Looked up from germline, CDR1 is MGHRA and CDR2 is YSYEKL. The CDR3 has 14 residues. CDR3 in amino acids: CASSQRQGLYGYTF. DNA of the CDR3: TGCGCCAGCAGCCAAAGACAGGGTCTCTATGGCTACACCTTC.

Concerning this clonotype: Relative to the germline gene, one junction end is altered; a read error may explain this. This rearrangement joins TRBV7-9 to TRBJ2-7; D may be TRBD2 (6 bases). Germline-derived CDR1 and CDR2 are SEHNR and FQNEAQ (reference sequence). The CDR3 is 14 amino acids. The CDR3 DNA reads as TGTGCCAGCACATTTACGGGGGAACCCTACGAGCAGTGCTTC. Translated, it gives CASTFTGEPYEQCF.

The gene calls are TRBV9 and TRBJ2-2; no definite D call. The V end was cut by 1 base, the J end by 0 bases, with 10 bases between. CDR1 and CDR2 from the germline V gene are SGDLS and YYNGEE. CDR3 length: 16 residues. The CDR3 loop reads CASSVSGTANTGELFF. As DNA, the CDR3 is TGTGCCAGCAGCGTAAGTGGAACGGCGAACACCGGGGAGCTGTTTTTT.

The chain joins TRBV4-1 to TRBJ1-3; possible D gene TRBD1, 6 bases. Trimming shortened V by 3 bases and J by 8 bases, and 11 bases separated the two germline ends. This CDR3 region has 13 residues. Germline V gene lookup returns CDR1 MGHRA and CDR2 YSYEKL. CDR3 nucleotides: TGCGCCAGCAGCCATCAGGGGTTGGACACCATATATTTT. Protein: CASSHQGLDTIYF.

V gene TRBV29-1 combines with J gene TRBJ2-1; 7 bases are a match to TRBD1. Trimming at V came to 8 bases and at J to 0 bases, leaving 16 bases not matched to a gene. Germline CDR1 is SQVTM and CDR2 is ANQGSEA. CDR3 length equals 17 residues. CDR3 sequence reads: CSHIRGQESSSYNEQFF. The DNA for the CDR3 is TGCAGCCACATTCGCGGACAGGAGTCAAGCTCCTACAATGAGCAGTTCTTC.

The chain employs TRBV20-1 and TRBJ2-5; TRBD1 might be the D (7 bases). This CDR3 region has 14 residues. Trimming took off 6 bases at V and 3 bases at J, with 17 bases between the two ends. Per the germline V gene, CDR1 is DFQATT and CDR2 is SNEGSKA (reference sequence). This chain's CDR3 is CSANPGGGKETQYF. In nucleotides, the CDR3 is TGCAGTGCAAACCCCGGAGGGGGCAAAGAGACCCAGTACTTC.

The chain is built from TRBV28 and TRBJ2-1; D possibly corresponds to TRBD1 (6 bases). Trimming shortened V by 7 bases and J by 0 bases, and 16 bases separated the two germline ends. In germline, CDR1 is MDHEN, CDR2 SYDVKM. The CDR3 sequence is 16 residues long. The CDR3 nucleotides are TGTGCCAGCACCCTCGGGACACAGAGCTCCTACAATGAGCAGTTCTTC. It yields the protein CASTLGTQSSYNEQFF.